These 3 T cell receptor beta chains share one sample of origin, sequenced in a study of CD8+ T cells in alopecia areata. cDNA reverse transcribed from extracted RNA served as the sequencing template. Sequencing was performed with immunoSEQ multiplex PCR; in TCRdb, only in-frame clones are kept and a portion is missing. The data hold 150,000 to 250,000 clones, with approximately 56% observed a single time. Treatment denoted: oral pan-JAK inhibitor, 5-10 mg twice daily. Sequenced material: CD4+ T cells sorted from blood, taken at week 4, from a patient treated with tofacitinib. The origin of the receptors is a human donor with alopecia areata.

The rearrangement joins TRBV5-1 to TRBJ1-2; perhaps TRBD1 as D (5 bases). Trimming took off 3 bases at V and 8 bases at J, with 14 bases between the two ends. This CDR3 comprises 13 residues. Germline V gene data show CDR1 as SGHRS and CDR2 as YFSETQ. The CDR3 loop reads CASSWGLGEGYTF. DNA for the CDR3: TGCGCCAGCAGCTGGGGCCTCGGGGAAGGCTACACCTTC.

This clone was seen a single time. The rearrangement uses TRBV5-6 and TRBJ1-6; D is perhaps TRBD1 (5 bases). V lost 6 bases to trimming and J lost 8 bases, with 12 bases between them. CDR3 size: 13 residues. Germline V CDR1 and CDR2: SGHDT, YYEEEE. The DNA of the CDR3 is TGTGCCAGCAAGGGGCAGGGCTATTCACCCCTCCACTTT. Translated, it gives CASKGQGYSPLHF. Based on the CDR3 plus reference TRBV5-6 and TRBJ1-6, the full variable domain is DAGVTQSPTHLIKTRGQQVTLRCSPKSGHDTVSWYQQALGQGPQFIFQYYEEEERQRGNFPDRFSGHQFPNYSSELNVNALLLGDSALYLCASKGQGYSPLHFGNGTRLTVT.

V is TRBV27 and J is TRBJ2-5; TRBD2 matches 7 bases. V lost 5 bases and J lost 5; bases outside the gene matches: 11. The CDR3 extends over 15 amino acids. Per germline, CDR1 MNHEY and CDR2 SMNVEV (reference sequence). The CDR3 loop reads CASSPVPTSVETQYF. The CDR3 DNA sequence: TGTGCCAGCAGTCCAGTTCCCACTAGCGTGGAGACCCAGTACTTC.